Following are 15 T cell receptor beta chains from one sample sequenced in a study of T cells in Graves' hyperthyroidism and ophthalmopathy. It was RNA transcripts that yielded the amplified TCR beta CDR3 regions. A first-round RT-PCR of the TCR CDR3 used the HTBI primer set. TCRdb re-called the multiplex PCR reads through MiXCR, storing one row per CDR3 protein. The repertoire consists of hundreds of thousands of distinct CDR3 sequences, with about 38% occurring once and the leading ten covering about 8.9%. Sequencing was done on a sample of blood. The receptors here all came from a man between 18 and 35 years old with Graves' hyperthyroidism.

CDR3 DNA sequence: TGTGCCAGCAGCTCCCAGGTCCCCAGGGTCTCCTACGAGCAGTACTTC. Protein: CASSSQVPRVSYEQYF. The chain is built from TRBV5-5 and TRBJ2-7; possibly TRBD1 for D (5 bases). Trimming left V 3 bases short and J 0 bases short, with 16 bases between. Germline V gives CDR1 SGHKS, CDR2 YYEKEE (reference sequence). The CDR3 consists of 16 residues.

This clonotype has a handful of counts. The rearrangement uses TRBV4-1 and TRBJ1-2; D ambiguous. V was clipped by 0 bases and J by 5 bases, with 13 bases between them. This CDR3 comprises 15 residues. Per the germline V gene, CDR1 is MGHRA and CDR2 is YSYEKL. In DNA form, the CDR3 reads TGCGCCAGCAGCCAAGAGGAGGGAATAGGGTATGGCTACACCTTC. Translating gives CASSQEEGIGYGYTF.

This clonotype was observed many times. The chain employs TRBV7-2 and TRBJ1-2; D unresolved. The germline CDR1 and CDR2 sequences are SGHTA and FQGNSA. Trimming cost V 5 bases and J 5 bases, with 12 bases left between them. The CDR3 extends over 13 amino acids. CDR3 amino acids: CASSPGREYGYTF. The DNA of the CDR3 is TGTGCCAGCAGCCCTGGACGGGAATATGGCTACACCTTC.

A few counts support this clonotype. The V and J genes are TRBV7-2 and TRBJ2-2; 7 bases are a match to TRBD2. The CDR3 sequence is 14 residues long. CDR1 SGHTA and CDR2 FQGNSA come from the germline V gene. J lost 7 bases, V lost 2 bases, and 4 bases had no gene match. The CDR3 nucleotides are TGTGCCAGCAGCTTATTTGGGAGGGGCGGGGAGCTGTTTTTT. Protein product: CASSLFGRGGELFF.

This clonotype showed up just a few times. The chain is built from TRBV11-3 and TRBJ1-1; D remains ambiguous. V was cut by 0 bases and J by 4 bases, with 9 bases left in between. Per the germline V gene, CDR1 is SGHNT and CDR2 is YENEEA. This CDR3 is built from 14 residues. For the CDR3, the DNA is TGTGCCAGCAGCTTAGATACATTCGGCACTGAAGCTTTCTTT. The encoded protein is CASSLDTFGTEAFF.

The table lists this clonotype with many counts. The chain links TRBV15 to TRBJ1-1; no definite D call. The CDR3 extends over 13 amino acids. From germline, CDR1 is LNHNV and CDR2 YYDKDF (reference sequence). V gave up 1 base and J gave up 4 bases, with 7 bases separating them. DNA for the CDR3: TGTGCCACCAGCAGAGTCCCAAGCACTGAAGCTTTCTTT. Translated, it gives CATSRVPSTEAFF. The variable domain in full, completed from reference TRBV15 and TRBJ1-1, reads DAMVIQNPRYQVTQFGKPVTLSCSQTLNHNVMYWYQQKSSQAPKLLFHYYDKDFNNEADTPDNFQSRRPNTSFCFLDIRSPGLGDTAMYLCATSRVPSTEAFFGQGTRLTVV.

The sample holds many counts of this clonotype. The chain links TRBV7-9 to TRBJ1-5; possibly TRBD1 for D (6 bases). V shed 7 bases and J shed 6 bases, with 13 bases lying between them. From germline, CDR1 is SEHNR and CDR2 FQNEAQ (reference sequence). The CDR3 length is 13 residues. CDR3 loop: CASTTDSGQPQHF. Here the CDR3 DNA reads TGTGCCAGCACGACGGACAGCGGTCAGCCCCAGCATTTT.

The rearrangement uses TRBV7-9 and TRBJ1-6; no reliable D call. The CDR3 totals 16 residues. Germline values: CDR1 SEHNR, CDR2 FQNEAQ (reference sequence). Between the trimmed V and J ends, which lost 1 base and 5 bases, there was a span of 12 bases. CDR3 sequence reads: CASSLDLGGHNSPLHF. In DNA, the CDR3 is TGTGCCAGCAGCTTAGATCTGGGCGGACATAATTCACCCCTCCACTTT.

This clonotype came up many times. CDR3 in DNA: TGTGCCAGCAGCTTAGCTTCAGGGGAAAAACTGTTTTTT. Translating it yields CASSLASGEKLFF. The genes are TRBV7-9 and TRBJ1-4, with a weak D call TRBD1 (5 bases). Germline V CDR1 and CDR2: SEHNR, FQNEAQ (reference sequence). V was pared by 0 bases and J by 8 bases, with 7 bases between. The CDR3 extends over 13 amino acids.

This clonotype was recorded many times. The CDR3 sequence is CASSFRGGQYF. CDR3 in DNA: TGTGCCAGCAGCTTTAGGGGCGGGCAGTACTTC. The chain links TRBV11-3 to TRBJ2-7; TRBD1 is a possible D gene (5 bases). V lost 3 bases and J lost 9, with 9 bases in between. Germline loops: CDR1 SGHNT, CDR2 YENEEA. This CDR3 is built from 11 residues.

The sample holds many counts of this clonotype. The rearrangement uses TRBV2 and TRBJ1-5; D possibly corresponds to TRBD1 (5 bases). The germline V gene has CDR1 SNHLY and CDR2 FYNNEI. The CDR3 spans 12 residues. V was cut by 8 bases and J by 3 bases, with 8 bases left in between. The CDR3 spells CASQGFNQPQHF. DNA of the CDR3: TGTGCCAGCCAGGGCTTCAATCAGCCCCAGCATTTT.

In this sample, this clonotype turned up many times. The chain has TRBV2 and TRBJ1-2; a weak D match, TRBD1 (5 bases). Germline CDR1 SNHLY, CDR2 FYNNEI. This CDR3 is 14 amino acids long. Trimming took off 4 bases at V and 1 base at J, with 10 bases between the two ends. The CDR3 DNA is TGTGCCAGCAGTGCGACAGACCTTAACTATGGCTACACCTTC. This encodes CASSATDLNYGYTF.

The V and J genes are TRBV12-3 or TRBV12-4 and TRBJ1-5; TRBD1 matches 7 bases. The CDR3 contains 14 residues. Trimming cost V 6 bases and J 6 bases; bases outside gene matches: 8. CDR3 nucleotides: TGTGCCAGCAGCCCTGACAGGGACCGTCAGCCCCAGCATTTT. Amino acids: CASSPDRDRQPQHF.

This clonotype was observed many times. V usage is TRBV10-3 and J usage is TRBJ2-5; 9 bases agree with TRBD1. From germline, CDR1 is ENHRY and CDR2 SYGVKD. The CDR3 contains 17 residues. With 5 bases clipped from V and 5 bases from J, the junction kept 15 bases outside the gene matches. The CDR3 protein is CAISSKLPGQGFETQYF. DNA for the CDR3: TGTGCCATCAGTTCTAAGTTACCGGGACAGGGATTCGAGACCCAGTACTTC.

This clonotype was recorded many times. The V and J genes are TRBV10-3 and TRBJ1-5; possibly TRBD1 for D (6 bases). The CDR3 covers 14 residues. Germline CDR1 reads ENHRY; CDR2 reads SYGVKD. The V end was cut by 10 bases, the J end by 1 base, with 14 bases between. The CDR3 DNA reads TGTGCCACGGGAACAGGGATCAGCAATCAGCCCCAGCATTTT. Amino acids: CATGTGISNQPQHF.